This T cell receptor beta chain was identified in a study of blood T cell repertoires in COVID-19. Trimming removed 5 bases from V and 5 bases from J; junction bases left unmatched: 5. In germline, CDR1 is LNHDA, CDR2 SQIVND (reference sequence). The CDR3 runs 13 residues. The method was immunoSEQ multiplex PCR; TCRdb's version includes in-frame clones alone and lacks a portion of them. The repertoire has 40,000 to 50,000 clones, over 85% of them found once; the top ten carry roughly 19%. V usage is TRBV19 and J usage is TRBJ2-5; the match to TRBD1 covers 7 bases. This clonotype originated in a man in his sixties or seventies with active COVID-19. The sequenced sample was peripheral blood. CDR3 DNA: TGTGCCAGTAGTTTCGACAGGGTTGAGACCCAGTACTTC. This sequence encodes CASSFDRVETQYF.